This entry lists 9 T cell receptor beta chains sequenced from one sample in a study of cytomegalovirus exposure and HLA in healthy donors. 60 Vbeta and 13 Jbeta primers were used in PCR. Clones were sequenced by immunoSEQ multiplex PCR, and TCRdb holds only the in-frame ones, with some missing. The table records roughly 130,000 clones, 70% to 75% of them present only once. Sequencing input: PBMCs. The receptor set was obtained from a middle-aged woman in good health and CMV-seropositive.

This clone was picked up a small number of times. The CDR3, as DNA: TGTGCCAGCCGAGCCTCGGAGAATTCTGGAAACACCATATATTTT. This sequence encodes CASRASENSGNTIYF. V usage is TRBV6-1 and J usage is TRBJ1-3, with D unclear. The CDR3 totals 15 residues. V dropped 8 bases and J dropped 1 base, with 15 bases sitting between them. From germline, CDR1 is MNHNS and CDR2 SASEGT.

This chain uses TRBV5-1 with TRBJ2-5; TRBD1 is a possible D gene (6 bases). The end of the DNA fits TRBJ2-7 better, so the J call may be wrong. From germline, CDR1 is SGHRS and CDR2 YFSETQ. The CDR3 runs to 13 residues. In DNA, the CDR3 is TGCGCCAGCAGCCGGGACAAGTTATACGAGCAGTACTTC. Translated, it gives CASSRDKLYEQYF.

The chain uses TRBV11-3 and TRBJ2-1, with D possibly matching TRBD2 (6 bases). The V gene lost 1 base and the J gene lost 4 bases, with 11 bases spanning the gap. Looked up from germline, CDR1 is SGHNT and CDR2 is YENEEA. The CDR3 extends over 15 amino acids. The CDR3 is CASSLGLATYNEQFF. CDR3 bases: TGTGCCAGCAGCTTAGGGCTAGCGACTTACAATGAGCAGTTCTTC.

This rearrangement joins TRBV5-1 to TRBJ1-5; D remains unclear. This CDR3 has 13 residues. Germline CDR1 reads SGHRS; CDR2 reads YFSETQ. The germline V and J ends were trimmed by 3 bases and 6 bases, with 10 bases remaining between them. CDR3 in amino acids: CASSSEGGQPQHF. For the CDR3, the DNA is TGCGCCAGCAGCTCAGAGGGTGGTCAGCCCCAGCATTTT.

CDR3 region: CASNPAVLRPYEQYF. The CDR3 coding sequence is TGTGCCAGCAATCCAGCGGTACTTCGCCCCTACGAGCAGTACTTC. The rearrangement uses TRBV28 and TRBJ2-7; perhaps TRBD2 as D (5 bases). V lost 7 bases, J lost 2 bases, and 18 bases lay in between. This CDR3 has 15 residues. Germline CDR1 MDHEN, CDR2 SYDVKM.

CDR3 protein: CASSTRDPRLAGGPGELFF. As DNA, the CDR3 is TGTGCCAGCAGCACTAGAGATCCCCGACTAGCGGGAGGGCCCGGGGAGCTGTTTTTT. The gene calls are TRBV11-3 and TRBJ2-2; the match to TRBD2 covers 14 bases. The CDR3 extends over 19 amino acids. Germline V gene sequence: CDR1 SGHNT, CDR2 YENEEA. V gave up 5 bases and J gave up 6 bases; unmatched junction bases: 14. The full variable domain, completed using reference TRBV11-3 and TRBJ2-2, is EAGVVQSPRYKIIEKKQPVAFWCNPISGHNTLYWYLQNLGQGPELLIRYENEEAVDDSQLPKDRFSAERLKGVDSTLKIQPAELGDSAVYLCASSTRDPRLAGGPGELFFGEGSRLTVL.

The chain recombines TRBV30 with TRBJ2-1; D is perhaps TRBD2 (5 bases). Germline V gene data show CDR1 as GTSNPN and CDR2 as SVGIG (reference sequence). The V gene lost 0 bases and the J gene lost 7 bases, with 10 bases spanning the gap. This CDR3 is 13 amino acids long. The CDR3 DNA reads TGTGCCTGGAGTGTACTTTCGGGGAATGAGCAGTTCTTC. Translating it yields CAWSVLSGNEQFF.

The DNA for the CDR3 is TGTGCCAGCAGAATACAGGGAGGGACCACTGAAGCTTTCTTT. This encodes CASRIQGGTTEAFF. The chain employs TRBV5-6 and TRBJ1-1; a possible D gene is TRBD1 (6 bases). CDR3 size: 14 residues. From germline, CDR1 is SGHDT and CDR2 YYEEEE. V lost 5 bases, J lost 4 bases, and 15 bases lay in between.

The rearrangement links TRBV5-1 to TRBJ2-1; 10 nucleotides align to TRBD2. The CDR3 spans 15 residues. Germline CDR1 is SGHRS and CDR2 is YFSETQ. J was trimmed by 8 bases and V by 3 bases; bases with no gene match: 8. The CDR3 coding sequence is TGCGCCAGCAGCTATCTAGCGGGGGCAACGTATGAGCAGTTCTTC. Translated, it gives CASSYLAGATYEQFF.